This passage covers 26 T cell receptor beta chains from one sample sequenced in a study of T cells in Graves' hyperthyroidism and ophthalmopathy. The CDR3 regions of TCR beta were amplified from RNA transcripts. Primed by the HTBI set, a first-round RT-PCR was run on the TCR CDR3. TCRdb ran MiXCR on the multiplex PCR reads and lists one entry per CDR3 protein. The sample includes about 590,000 distinct CDR3 sequences, approximately 15% seen only once; the top ten take around 6.6%. Sequencing was done on a sample of blood. Receptor source: a woman in her twenties or thirties with Graves' hyperthyroidism.

This clonotype was recorded a few times. The chain carries TRBV13 and TRBJ2-7, with 9 bases aligning to TRBD1. J gave up 5 bases and V 5 bases, and 10 bases lay outside the gene matches. In germline, CDR1 is PRHDT, CDR2 FYEKMQ (reference sequence). This CDR3 region has 15 residues. Here the CDR3 DNA reads TGTGCCAGCAGCCAACCGGGACAGGGTCCCCACGAGCAGTACTTC. Its protein product is CASSQPGQGPHEQYF. Supplemented by reference TRBV13 and TRBJ2-7, the full variable domain reads AAGVIQSPRHLIKEKRETATLKCYPIPRHDTVYWYQQGPGQDPQFLISFYEKMQSDKGSIPDRFSAQQFSDYHSELNMSSLELGDSALYFCASSQPGQGPHEQYFGPGTRLTVT.

This clonotype was counted a single time. V is TRBV11-3 and J is TRBJ2-1; 7 positions match TRBD2. V gave up 5 bases and J gave up 6 bases; unmatched junction bases: 7. Looked up from germline, CDR1 is SGHNT and CDR2 is YENEEA. CDR3 size: 14 residues. DNA of the CDR3: TGTGCCAGCAGCCCGGCGGGAGCCGTCAATGAGCAGTTCTTC. Its protein product is CASSPAGAVNEQFF.

The genes are TRBV10-2 and TRBJ2-3; tentatively, D is TRBD1 or TRBD2 (5 bases each). Germline values: CDR1 WSHSY, CDR2 SAAADI. This CDR3 contains 15 residues. Between the trimmed V and J ends, which lost 0 bases and 1 base, there was a span of 8 bases. The CDR3, as DNA: TGCGCCAGCAGTGAGTCGGGGGTTGGCACAGATACGCAGTATTTT. Translation: CASSESGVGTDTQYF.

This clonotype was seen only once. The rearrangement links TRBV27 to TRBJ2-1, with D possibly matching TRBD2 (6 bases). The J call may be wrong; the DNA end is better matched by TRBJ2-7. The germline V gene encodes CDR1 MNHEY and CDR2 SMNVEV (reference sequence). The CDR3 covers 13 residues. In nucleotides, the CDR3 is TGTGCCAGCAATAGCGGAAAATACAATGAGCAGTACTTC. Its translation is CASNSGKYNEQYF.

V usage is TRBV6-2 or TRBV6-3 and J usage is TRBJ2-7; 8 nucleotides align to TRBD2. J gave up 5 bases and V 2 bases, and 17 bases lay outside the gene matches. The germline CDR1 and CDR2 sequences are MNHEY and SVGEGT. The CDR3 is 18 residues long. The chain's CDR3 is CASSYPPGTGRAGDEQYF. CDR3 sequence (DNA): TGTGCCAGCAGTTACCCCCCAGGTACCGGGAGGGCCGGCGACGAGCAGTACTTC.

This sequence joins TRBV6-6 and TRBJ2-1, with a possible D match to TRBD2 (5 bases). This CDR3 spans 20 amino acids. Trimming removed 2 bases from V and 0 bases from J, with 23 bases in between. The germline CDR1 and CDR2 sequences are MNHNY and SVGAGI (reference sequence). The CDR3 DNA reads TGTGCCAGCAGTTACATGTTTCCAGCGGATGGACCAAGCTCCTACAATGAGCAGTTCTTC. Encoded protein: CASSYMFPADGPSSYNEQFF.

This clonotype appeared many times. This chain's CDR3 is CASKPLAGGFEQYF. CDR3 DNA sequence: TGTGCCAGCAAGCCTTTAGCGGGAGGCTTCGAGCAGTACTTC. The chain combines TRBV27 with TRBJ2-7, with 10 bases matching TRBD2. This CDR3 has 14 residues. The trim removed 7 bases at V and 6 bases at J, leaving 9 bases unmatched. CDR1 is MNHEY and CDR2 is SMNVEV in the germline V gene (reference sequence).

This clonotype was detected many times. The J gene is TRBJ2-7, the V gene TRBV2; unclear D gene. The CDR3 runs 11 residues. Germline CDR1 is SNHLY and CDR2 is FYNNEI. Trimming stripped 4 bases from V and 3 bases from J, with 4 bases between. The CDR3 protein is CASSGFYEQYF. The DNA for the CDR3 is TGTGCCAGCAGTGGGTTCTACGAGCAGTACTTC.

This clonotype was picked up many times. J is TRBJ2-3 and V is TRBV7-3, with 11 bases aligning to TRBD2. J lost 4 bases, V lost 1 base, and 4 bases had no gene match. The CDR3 has 16 amino acids. The V gene's germline CDR1 is SGHTA and CDR2 FQGTGA. This CDR3 is CASSLIAGGFADTQYF. Here the CDR3 DNA reads TGTGCCAGCAGCTTAATAGCGGGAGGGTTCGCAGATACGCAGTATTTT.

On this clonotype: Being one base from a much bigger clone, this may be a read error. The chain recombines TRBV11-2 with TRBJ2-1; 8 bases are shared with TRBD2. Germline CDR1 and CDR2: SGHAT and FQNNGV. This CDR3 comprises 16 residues. CDR3 sequence (DNA): TGTGCCAGCAACTTAGTTCCTAGCGGGCTGGGGGGCGAGCAGTTCTTC. This codes for CASNLVPSGLGGEQFF. Together with reference TRBV11-2 and TRBJ2-1, the CDR3 gives the full variable domain: EAGVAQSPRYKIIEKRQSVAFWCNPISGHATLYWYQQILGQGPKLLIQFQNNGVVDDSQLPKDRFSAERLKGVDSTLKIQPAKLEDSAVYLCASNLVPSGLGGEQFFGPGTRLTVL.

V is TRBV4-3 and J is TRBJ2-3; D is perhaps TRBD2 (6 bases). V was shortened by 3 bases and J by 2 bases, with 9 bases between the two germline ends. The CDR3 loop spans 14 amino acids. Germline-derived CDR1 and CDR2 are LGHNA and YSLEER. The CDR3 sequence: CASSQGGATDTQYF. The CDR3 coding sequence is TGCGCCAGCAGCCAGGGCGGGGCCACAGATACGCAGTATTTT.

V gene TRBV10-2 combines with J gene TRBJ2-3; 9 positions match TRBD2. The germline V gene encodes CDR1 WSHSY and CDR2 SAAADI. V dropped 7 bases and J dropped 6; count of bases not matched to a gene: 14. The CDR3 contains 16 residues. CDR3 sequence (DNA): TGCGCCAGCAAGCAGGACATAGCGGGAGATTTGGATACGCAGTATTTT. Amino acid sequence: CASKQDIAGDLDTQYF.

The chain is built from TRBV20-1 and TRBJ2-7; the D gene is possibly TRBD2 (6 bases). Germline values: CDR1 DFQATT, CDR2 SNEGSKA (reference sequence). This CDR3 has 13 residues. V was clipped by 3 bases and J by 3 bases, with 12 bases between them. The CDR3 nucleotides are TGCAGTGCTAGGAGAAGGGGAGGCTACGAGCAGTACTTC. Residues: CSARRRGGYEQYF.

Many counts were recorded for this clonotype. The chain recombines TRBV7-2 with TRBJ1-1; D uncertain. CDR1 SGHTA and CDR2 FQGNSA come from the germline V gene. This CDR3 has 17 residues. V dropped 2 bases and J dropped 1 base, with 17 bases sitting between them. CDR3 DNA: TGTGCCAGCAGCTTATCGGTGTTACGGCAACAGAACACTGAAGCTTTCTTT. This encodes CASSLSVLRQQNTEAFF.

This clonotype has a count of ten or more. This chain links TRBV6-1 with TRBJ1-1; D unresolved. V was clipped by 2 bases and J by 1 base, with 8 bases between them. The CDR3 loop spans 14 amino acids. The germline V gene encodes CDR1 MNHNS and CDR2 SASEGT. The CDR3 DNA is TGTGCCAGCAGTGAACAGCCCACGAACACTGAAGCTTTCTTT. Residues: CASSEQPTNTEAFF.

This clonotype was seen ten or more times. The chain links TRBV28 to TRBJ2-7; 8 nucleotides match TRBD2. CDR1 and CDR2 from the germline V gene are MDHEN and SYDVKM. This CDR3 has 15 amino acids. V gave up 4 bases and J gave up 3 bases; unmatched junction bases: 8. The CDR3 region is CASSSISGGDYEQYF. CDR3 sequence (DNA): TGTGCCAGCAGTTCTATAAGCGGGGGAGACTACGAGCAGTACTTC.

This clonotype was counted many times. This chain uses TRBV27 with TRBJ2-7; 14 positions agree with TRBD2. Germline-derived CDR1 and CDR2 are MNHEY and SMNVEV (reference sequence). This CDR3 has 16 amino acids. J gave up 5 bases and V 3 bases, and 6 bases lay outside the gene matches. The CDR3 protein is CASSFGTSGSVNEQYF. CDR3 sequence (DNA): TGTGCCAGCAGTTTTGGGACTAGCGGGAGTGTAAACGAGCAGTACTTC.

This clonotype was detected ten times or more. The chain combines TRBV28 with TRBJ2-5, with 7 nucleotides matching TRBD2. This CDR3 is 14 amino acids long. The ends lost 2 bases at V and 5 bases at J; junction bases unmatched: 5. Germline V lookup: CDR1 MDHEN, CDR2 SYDVKM. The CDR3 bases are TGTGCCAGCAGTTTAGCGGGAGTCGGCGAGACCCAGTACTTC. Residues: CASSLAGVGETQYF.

This clonotype has a count of ten or more. The chain is built from TRBV30 and TRBJ2-5; 11 nucleotides line up with TRBD2. V lost 4 bases and J lost 3; bases outside the gene matches: 7. The CDR3 spans 15 residues. Germline CDR1 and CDR2: GTSNPN and SVGIG (reference sequence). The CDR3 here is CAWTRDSGREETQYF. Here the CDR3 DNA reads TGTGCCTGGACTAGGGATAGCGGGAGGGAAGAGACCCAGTACTTC.

The gene calls are TRBV20-1 and TRBJ2-7; 8 nucleotides align to TRBD2. Trimming took 2 bases from V and 7 from J; bases not matched to a gene: 7. The CDR3 extends over 13 amino acids. The germline V gene has CDR1 DFQATT and CDR2 SNEGSKA (reference sequence). CDR3 region: CSARYPGGPEQYF. The CDR3 DNA follows: TGCAGTGCTAGATATCCGGGAGGGCCGGAGCAGTACTTC.

The chain has TRBV10-3 and TRBJ1-5; D is possibly TRBD1 (5 bases). Germline-derived CDR1 and CDR2 are ENHRY and SYGVKD. The CDR3 runs 14 residues. Trimming removed 8 bases at V and 0 bases at J, with 11 bases between. The CDR3, as DNA: TGTGCCATCGGGGGACGGGATAGCAATCAGCCCCAGCATTTT. It yields the protein CAIGGRDSNQPQHF.

This clonotype was seen more than once but under ten times. The rearrangement links TRBV6-5 to TRBJ1-2; D is uncertain. The CDR3 sequence is 14 residues long. Per germline, CDR1 MNHEY and CDR2 SVGAGI. Between the trimmed V and J ends, which lost 2 bases and 2 bases, there was a span of 9 bases. The CDR3 sequence is CASSYVNENYGYTF. Here the CDR3 DNA reads TGTGCCAGCAGTTACGTAAACGAAAACTATGGCTACACCTTC.

CDR3 region: CASSLFGRQIYEQYF. The CDR3 DNA reads as TGTGCCAGCAGTTTATTTGGGCGGCAGATCTACGAGCAGTACTTC. V is TRBV27 and J is TRBJ2-7, with D unclear. V dropped 1 base and J dropped 3 bases, with 13 bases sitting between them. Per the germline V gene, CDR1 is MNHEY and CDR2 is SMNVEV (reference sequence). The CDR3 has 15 residues.

This clonotype was detected ten times or more. V is TRBV3-1 and J is TRBJ2-7, with unresolved D. This CDR3 spans 13 amino acids. Germline CDR1 LGHDT, CDR2 YNNKEL (reference sequence). Trimming shortened V by 0 bases and J by 8 bases, and 11 bases separated the two germline ends. CDR3: CASSQDQLHKQYF. For the CDR3, the DNA is TGTGCCAGCAGCCAAGATCAACTACACAAGCAGTACTTC.

The V gene is TRBV29-1, the J gene TRBJ2-1; 10 bases align to TRBD2. Germline V CDR1 and CDR2: SQVTM, ANQGSEA. The CDR3 has 15 residues. With V trimmed by 4 bases and J by 5 bases, 8 bases remained unmatched. The CDR3 protein is CSVVASGSINNEQFF. The CDR3 coding sequence is TGCAGCGTTGTGGCTAGCGGGAGTATAAACAATGAGCAGTTCTTC.

This clonotype was picked up many times. The V and J genes are TRBV20-1 and TRBJ2-7; TRBD2 agrees at 7 bases. Germline loops: CDR1 DFQATT, CDR2 SNEGSKA (reference sequence). CDR3 length: 13 residues. After removal of 2 bases from V and 1 base from J, the junction contained 2 bases not matched to a gene. The CDR3 region has the DNA TGCAGTGCTAGATGGGGGGGATCCTACGAGCAGTACTTC. Protein: CSARWGGSYEQYF.